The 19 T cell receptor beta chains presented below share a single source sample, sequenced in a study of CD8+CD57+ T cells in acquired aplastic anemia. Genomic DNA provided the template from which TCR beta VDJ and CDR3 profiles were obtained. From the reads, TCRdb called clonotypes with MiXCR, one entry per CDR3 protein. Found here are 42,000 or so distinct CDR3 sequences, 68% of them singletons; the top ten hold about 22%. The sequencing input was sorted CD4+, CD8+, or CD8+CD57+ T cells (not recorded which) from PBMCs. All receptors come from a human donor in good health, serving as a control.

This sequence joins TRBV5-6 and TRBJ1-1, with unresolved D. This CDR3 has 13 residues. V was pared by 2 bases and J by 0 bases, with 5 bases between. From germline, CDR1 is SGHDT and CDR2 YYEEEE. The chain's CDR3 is CASSLMLNTEAFF. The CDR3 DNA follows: TGTGCCAGCAGCTTAATGCTGAACACTGAAGCTTTCTTT.

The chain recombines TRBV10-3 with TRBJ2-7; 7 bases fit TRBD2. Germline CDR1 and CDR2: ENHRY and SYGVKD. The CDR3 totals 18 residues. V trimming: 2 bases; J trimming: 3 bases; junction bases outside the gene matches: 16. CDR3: CAISEPYSAGLRHYEQYF. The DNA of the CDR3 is TGTGCCATCAGTGAGCCGTATTCGGCGGGACTACGACACTACGAGCAGTACTTC.

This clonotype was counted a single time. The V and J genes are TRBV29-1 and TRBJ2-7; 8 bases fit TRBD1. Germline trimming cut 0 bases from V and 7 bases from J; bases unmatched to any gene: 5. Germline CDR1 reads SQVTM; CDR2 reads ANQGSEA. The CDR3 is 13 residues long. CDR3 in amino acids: CSVEDGTGYEQYF. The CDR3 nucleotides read TGCAGCGTTGAAGATGGGACAGGATATGAGCAGTACTTC.

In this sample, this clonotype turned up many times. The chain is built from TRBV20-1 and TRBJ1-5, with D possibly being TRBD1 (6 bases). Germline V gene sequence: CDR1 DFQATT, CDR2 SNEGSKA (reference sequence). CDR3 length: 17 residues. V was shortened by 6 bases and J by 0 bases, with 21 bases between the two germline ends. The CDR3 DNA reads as TGCAGTGCCAGCCGATGGGGGGGCGCAGGTAGCAATCAGCCCCAGCATTTT. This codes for CSASRWGGAGSNQPQHF.

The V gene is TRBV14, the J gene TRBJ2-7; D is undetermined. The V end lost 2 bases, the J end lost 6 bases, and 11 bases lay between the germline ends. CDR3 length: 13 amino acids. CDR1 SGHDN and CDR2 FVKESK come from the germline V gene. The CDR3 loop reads CASSQSRVGEQYF. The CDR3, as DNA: TGTGCCAGCAGCCAAAGCCGGGTTGGCGAGCAGTACTTC.

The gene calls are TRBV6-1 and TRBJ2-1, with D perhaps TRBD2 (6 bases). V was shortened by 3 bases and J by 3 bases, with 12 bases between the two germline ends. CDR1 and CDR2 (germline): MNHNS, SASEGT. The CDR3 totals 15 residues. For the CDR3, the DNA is TGTGCCAGCAGTGAGCGGGGTAGCGACTACAATGAGCAGTTCTTC. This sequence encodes CASSERGSDYNEQFF.

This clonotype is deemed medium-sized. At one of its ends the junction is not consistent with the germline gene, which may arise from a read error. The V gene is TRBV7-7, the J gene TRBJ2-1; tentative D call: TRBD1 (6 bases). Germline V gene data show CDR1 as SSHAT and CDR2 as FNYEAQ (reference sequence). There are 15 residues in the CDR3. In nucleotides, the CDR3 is TGTGCTAGCAGCCAGGCAACACAGGGTAACAATGAGCAGTTCTTC. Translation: CASSQATQGNNEQFF.

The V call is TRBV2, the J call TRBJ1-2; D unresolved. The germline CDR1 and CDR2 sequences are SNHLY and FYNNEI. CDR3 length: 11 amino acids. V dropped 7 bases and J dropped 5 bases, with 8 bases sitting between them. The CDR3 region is CASIGIYGYTF. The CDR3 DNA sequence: TGTGCCAGCATTGGGATATATGGCTACACCTTC.

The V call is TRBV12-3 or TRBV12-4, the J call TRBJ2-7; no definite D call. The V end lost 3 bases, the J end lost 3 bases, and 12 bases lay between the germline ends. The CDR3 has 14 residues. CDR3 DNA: TGTGCCAGCAGTTTGCGTCACCGTATCTACGAGCAGTACTTC. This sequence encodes CASSLRHRIYEQYF.

Written as DNA, the CDR3 is TGTGCCAGCAGCGTAGGAGCCCTCCCGGGACAGGGTTACGAGCAGTACTTC. It encodes CASSVGALPGQGYEQYF. The genes are TRBV9 and TRBJ2-7; the match to TRBD1 covers 9 bases. The CDR3 contains 17 residues. V lost 0 bases and J lost 4; bases outside the gene matches: 11. The germline gives CDR1 SGDLS, CDR2 YYNGEE. The entire variable domain, with the rest obtained from reference TRBV9 and TRBJ2-7, is as follows: DSGVTQTPKHLITATGQRVTLRCSPRSGDLSVYWYQQSLDQGLQFLIQYYNGEERAKGNILERFSAQQFPDLHSELNLSSLELGDSALYFCASSVGALPGQGYEQYFGPGTRLTVT.

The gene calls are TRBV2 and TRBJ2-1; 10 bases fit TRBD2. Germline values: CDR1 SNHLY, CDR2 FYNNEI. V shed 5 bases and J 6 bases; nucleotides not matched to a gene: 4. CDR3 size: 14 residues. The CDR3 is CASSHRLAGNEQFF. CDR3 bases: TGTGCCAGCAGTCATAGACTAGCGGGCAATGAGCAGTTCTTC.

CDR3 sequence (DNA): TGTGCCAGCAGCTCAACAGGGCTCTTGAATGGCTACACCTTC. Translating gives CASSSTGLLNGYTF. This chain connects TRBV6-2 or TRBV6-3 to TRBJ1-2; D is perhaps TRBD1 (6 bases). Deletions cut 6 bases from V and 6 bases from J, with 17 bases between. The CDR3 runs to 14 residues. Germline assignment: CDR1 MNHEY and CDR2 SVGEGT.

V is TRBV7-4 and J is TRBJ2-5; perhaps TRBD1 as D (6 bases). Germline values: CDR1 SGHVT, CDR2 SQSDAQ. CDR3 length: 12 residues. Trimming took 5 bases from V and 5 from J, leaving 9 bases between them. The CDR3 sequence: CASSRQGETQYF. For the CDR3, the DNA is TGTGCCAGCAGCCGTCAGGGGGAGACCCAGTACTTC.

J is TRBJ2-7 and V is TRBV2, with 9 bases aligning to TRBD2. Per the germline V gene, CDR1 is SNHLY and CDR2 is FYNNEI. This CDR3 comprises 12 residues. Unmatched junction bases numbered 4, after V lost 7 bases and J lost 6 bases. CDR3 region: CASMAGGPEQYF. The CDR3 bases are TGTGCCAGCATGGCGGGGGGGCCCGAGCAGTACTTC.

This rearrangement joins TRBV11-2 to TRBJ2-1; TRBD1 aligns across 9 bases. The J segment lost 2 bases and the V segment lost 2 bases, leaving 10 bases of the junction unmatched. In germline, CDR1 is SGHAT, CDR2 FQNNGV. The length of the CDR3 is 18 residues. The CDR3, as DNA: TGTGCCAGCAGCTTACGGAGGGAACGGGACAGGGCCTACAATGAGCAGTTCTTC. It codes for CASSLRRERDRAYNEQFF.

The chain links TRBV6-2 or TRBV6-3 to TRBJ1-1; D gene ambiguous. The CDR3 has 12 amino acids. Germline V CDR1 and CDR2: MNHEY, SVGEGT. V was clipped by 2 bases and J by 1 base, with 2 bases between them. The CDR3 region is CASSYPNTEAFF. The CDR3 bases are TGTGCCAGCAGTTACCCGAACACTGAAGCTTTCTTT.

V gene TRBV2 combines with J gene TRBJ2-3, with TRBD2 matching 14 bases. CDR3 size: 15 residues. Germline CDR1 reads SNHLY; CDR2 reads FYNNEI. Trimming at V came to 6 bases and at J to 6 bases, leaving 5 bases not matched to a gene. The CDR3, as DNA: TGTGCCAGCAGGGGACTAGCGGGAGCGGGTGATACGCAGTATTTT. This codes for CASRGLAGAGDTQYF.

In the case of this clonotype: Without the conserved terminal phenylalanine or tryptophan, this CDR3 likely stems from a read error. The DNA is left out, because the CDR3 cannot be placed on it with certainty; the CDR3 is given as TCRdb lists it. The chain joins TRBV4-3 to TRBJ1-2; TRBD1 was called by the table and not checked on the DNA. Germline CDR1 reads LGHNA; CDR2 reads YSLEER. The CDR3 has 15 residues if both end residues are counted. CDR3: CASSQFGGANYGYIS.

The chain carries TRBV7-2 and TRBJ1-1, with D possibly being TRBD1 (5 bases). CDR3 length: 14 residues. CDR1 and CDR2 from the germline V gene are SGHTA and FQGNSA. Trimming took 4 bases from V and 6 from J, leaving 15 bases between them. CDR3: CASSSLGGAAEAFF. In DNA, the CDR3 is TGTGCCAGCAGCTCCCTGGGGGGAGCGGCTGAAGCTTTCTTT.